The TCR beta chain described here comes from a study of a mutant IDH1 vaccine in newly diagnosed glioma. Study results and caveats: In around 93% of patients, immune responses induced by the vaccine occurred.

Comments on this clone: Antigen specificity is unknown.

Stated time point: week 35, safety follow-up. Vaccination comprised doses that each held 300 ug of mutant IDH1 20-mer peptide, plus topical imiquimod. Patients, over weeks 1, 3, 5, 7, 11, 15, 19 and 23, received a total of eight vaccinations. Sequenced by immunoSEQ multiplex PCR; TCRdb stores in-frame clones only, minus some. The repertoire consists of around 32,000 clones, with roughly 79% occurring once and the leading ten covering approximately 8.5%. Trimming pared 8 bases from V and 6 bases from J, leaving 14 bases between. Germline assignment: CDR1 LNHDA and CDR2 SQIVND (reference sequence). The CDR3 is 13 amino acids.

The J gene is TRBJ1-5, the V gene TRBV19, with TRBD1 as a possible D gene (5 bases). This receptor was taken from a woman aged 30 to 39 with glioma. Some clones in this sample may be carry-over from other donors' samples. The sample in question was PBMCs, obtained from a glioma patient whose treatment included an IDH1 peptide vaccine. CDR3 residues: CASAGTSGQPQHF. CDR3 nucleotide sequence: TGTGCCAGTGCTGGGACGAGCGGTCAGCCCCAGCATTTT.